This T cell receptor beta chain was sequenced for a study of blood T cell repertoires in COVID-19. On the study more broadly: PBMCs, B-cell-depleted T cells, or T cells provided the cDNA or gDNA that made up the material.

The count of this clone is one. TCRdb's table, derived via immunoSEQ multiplex PCR, lists solely in-frame clones and lacks some. The table has roughly 220,000 clones, approximately 84% seen once. With V trimmed by 1 base and J by 6 bases, 6 bases remained unmatched. Germline V gives CDR1 MGHRA, CDR2 YSYEKL. The CDR3 runs to 15 residues. V usage is TRBV4-1 and J usage is TRBJ2-1; 7 bases map to TRBD2. The receptor was isolated from a woman in her fifties or sixties with acute or convalescent COVID-19. Sequencing was performed on peripheral blood. The CDR3 reads CASSQVRGGVNEQFF. The CDR3 DNA follows: TGCGCCAGCAGCCAAGTACGCGGGGGTGTCAATGAGCAGTTCTTC.